This entry is about one T cell receptor (beta chain). The antigen is unknown. Isolated RNA was reverse transcribed in full, so expressed TCRB transcripts were sequenced. Sequencing used immunoSEQ multiplex PCR; TCRdb keeps in-frame clones, though not all of them. The data show 200,000 to 300,000 clones, roughly 11% seen once. The sample comes from a study of beta chain features in type 1 diabetes. Study conclusions and caveats: Shorter TCRB CDR3s, moderately but significantly so, marked every one of the four CD4+ subsets in Type 1 diabetes patients.

Cell sorting via CD45RO/CCR7/CD25/CD127/CD95/CD27 was performed to obtain CD4+ naive, central memory, regulatory and stem cell-like memory cells. Over 95% purity was reached by all sorted populations. The sample consisted of naive CD4+ T cells from blood. The receptor was derived from a young man with type 1 diabetes.

This chain's CDR3 is CASSSDRSEQYF. For the CDR3, the DNA is TGTGCCAGCTCATCCGACAGGAGCGAGCAGTACTTC. This chain uses TRBV18 with TRBJ2-7; D is possibly TRBD1 (6 bases). The CDR3 has 12 residues. The V and J ends lost 5 bases and 6 bases respectively, with 11 bases between them. Looked up from germline, CDR1 is KGHSH and CDR2 is LQKENI. Variable domain in full (rest from reference TRBV18 and TRBJ2-7): NAGVMQNPRHLVRRRGQEARLRCSPMKGHSHVYWYRQLPEEGLKFMVYLQKENIIDESGMPKERFSAEFPKEGPSILRIQQVVRGDSAAYFCASSSDRSEQYFGPGTRLTVT.